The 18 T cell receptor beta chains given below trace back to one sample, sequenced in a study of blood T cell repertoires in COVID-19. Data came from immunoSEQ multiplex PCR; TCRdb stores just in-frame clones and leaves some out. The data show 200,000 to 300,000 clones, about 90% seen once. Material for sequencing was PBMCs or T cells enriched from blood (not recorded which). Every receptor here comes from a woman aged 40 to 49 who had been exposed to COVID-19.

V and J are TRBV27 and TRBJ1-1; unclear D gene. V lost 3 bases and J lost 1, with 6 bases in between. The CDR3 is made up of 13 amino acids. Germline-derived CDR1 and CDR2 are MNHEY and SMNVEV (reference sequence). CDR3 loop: CASSFGGNTEAFF. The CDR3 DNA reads TGTGCCAGCAGTTTCGGAGGGAACACTGAAGCTTTCTTT.

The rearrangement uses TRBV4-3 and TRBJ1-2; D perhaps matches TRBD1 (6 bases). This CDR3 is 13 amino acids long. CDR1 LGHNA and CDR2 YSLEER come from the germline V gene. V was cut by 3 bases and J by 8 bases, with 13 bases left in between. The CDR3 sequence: CASSQGTGRGYTF. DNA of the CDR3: TGCGCCAGCAGCCAGGGAACAGGGAGAGGCTACACCTTC.

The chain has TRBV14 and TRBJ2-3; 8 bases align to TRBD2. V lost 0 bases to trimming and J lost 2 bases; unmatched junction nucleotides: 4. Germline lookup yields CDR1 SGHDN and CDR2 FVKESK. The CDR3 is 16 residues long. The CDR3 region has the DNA TGTGCCAGCAGCCAAGAGATAGCGGGATTCACAGATACGCAGTATTTT. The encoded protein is CASSQEIAGFTDTQYF.

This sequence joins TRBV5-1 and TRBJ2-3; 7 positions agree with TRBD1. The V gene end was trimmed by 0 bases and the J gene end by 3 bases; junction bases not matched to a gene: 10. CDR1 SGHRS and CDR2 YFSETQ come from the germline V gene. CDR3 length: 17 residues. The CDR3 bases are TGCGCCAGCAGCTTGGGAGCCGTAGGGGGCGGGACAGATACGCAGTATTTT. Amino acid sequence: CASSLGAVGGGTDTQYF.

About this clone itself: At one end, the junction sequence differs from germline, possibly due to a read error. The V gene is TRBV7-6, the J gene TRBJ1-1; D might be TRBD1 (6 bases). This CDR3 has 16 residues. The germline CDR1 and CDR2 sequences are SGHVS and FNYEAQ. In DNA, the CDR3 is TGTGCCAGCAGCTTAGTTCCCGGGACACCGAACGCTGAAGCTTTCTTT. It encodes CASSLVPGTPNAEAFF. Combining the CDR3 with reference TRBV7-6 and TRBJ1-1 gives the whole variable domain GAGVSQSPRYKVTKRGQDVALRCDPISGHVSLYWYRQALGQGPEFLTYFNYEAQQDKSGLPNDRFSAERPEGSISTLTIQRTEQRDSAMYRCASSLVPGTPNAEAFFGQGTRLTVV.

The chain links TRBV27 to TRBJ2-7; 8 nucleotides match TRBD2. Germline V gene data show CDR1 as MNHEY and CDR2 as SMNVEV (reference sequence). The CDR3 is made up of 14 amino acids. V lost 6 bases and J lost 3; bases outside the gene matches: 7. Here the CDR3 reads CASRGGGPIYEQYF. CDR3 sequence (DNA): TGTGCCAGCAGGGGCGGGGGGCCGATCTACGAGCAGTACTTC.

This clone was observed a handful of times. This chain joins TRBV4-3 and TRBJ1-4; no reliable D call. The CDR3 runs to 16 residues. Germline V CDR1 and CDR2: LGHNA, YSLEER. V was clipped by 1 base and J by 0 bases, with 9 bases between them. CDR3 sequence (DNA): TGCGCCAGCAGCCAAGGCAGTTCCGCAACTAATGAAAAACTGTTTTTT. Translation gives CASSQGSSATNEKLFF.

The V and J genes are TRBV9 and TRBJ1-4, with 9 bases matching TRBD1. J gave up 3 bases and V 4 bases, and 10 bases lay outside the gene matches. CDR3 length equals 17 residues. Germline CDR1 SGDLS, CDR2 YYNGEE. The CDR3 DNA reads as TGTGCCAGCAGCACTAACCCAAGACAGGGGGCTAATGAAAAACTGTTTTTT. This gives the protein CASSTNPRQGANEKLFF.

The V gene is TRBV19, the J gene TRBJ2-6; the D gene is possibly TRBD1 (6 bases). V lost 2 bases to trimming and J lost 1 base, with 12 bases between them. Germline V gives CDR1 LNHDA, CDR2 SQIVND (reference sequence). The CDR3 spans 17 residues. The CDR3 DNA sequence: TGTGCCAGTAGTATATCAGGACAGCAATCTGGGGCCAACGTCCTGACTTTC. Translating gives CASSISGQQSGANVLTF.

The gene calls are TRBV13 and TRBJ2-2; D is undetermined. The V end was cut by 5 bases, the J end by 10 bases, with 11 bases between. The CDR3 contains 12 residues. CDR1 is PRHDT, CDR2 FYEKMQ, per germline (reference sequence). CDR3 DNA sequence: TGTGCCAGCAGCCTATCTCGTCAGGAGCTGTTTTTT. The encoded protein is CASSLSRQELFF.

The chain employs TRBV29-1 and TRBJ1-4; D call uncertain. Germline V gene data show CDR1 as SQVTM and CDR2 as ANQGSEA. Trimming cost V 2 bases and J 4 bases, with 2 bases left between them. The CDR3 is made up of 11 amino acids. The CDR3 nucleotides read TGCAGCGTTGAATATAATGAAAAACTGTTTTTT. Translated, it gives CSVEYNEKLFF.

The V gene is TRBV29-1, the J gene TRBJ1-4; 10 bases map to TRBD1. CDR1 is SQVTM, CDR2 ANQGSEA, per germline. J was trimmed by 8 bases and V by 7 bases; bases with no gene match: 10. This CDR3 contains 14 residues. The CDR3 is CSATGGQGNEKLFF. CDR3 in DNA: TGCAGCGCCACCGGGGGACAGGGGAACGAAAAACTGTTTTTT.

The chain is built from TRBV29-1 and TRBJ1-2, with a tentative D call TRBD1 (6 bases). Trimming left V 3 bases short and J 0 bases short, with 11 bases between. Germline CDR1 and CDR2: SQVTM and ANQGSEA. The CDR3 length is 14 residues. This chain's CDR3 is CSVEDSATNYGYTF. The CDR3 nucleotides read TGCAGCGTTGAGGACAGCGCAACTAACTATGGCTACACCTTC.

The CDR3 protein is CASSLGGTGNYGYTF. The DNA of the CDR3 is TGTGCCAGCAGTTTGGGGGGGACAGGGAACTATGGCTACACCTTC. The chain employs TRBV28 and TRBJ1-2, with 9 nucleotides matching TRBD1. V shed 3 bases and J 2 bases; nucleotides not matched to a gene: 4. CDR1 MDHEN and CDR2 SYDVKM come from the germline V gene. The CDR3 spans 15 residues.

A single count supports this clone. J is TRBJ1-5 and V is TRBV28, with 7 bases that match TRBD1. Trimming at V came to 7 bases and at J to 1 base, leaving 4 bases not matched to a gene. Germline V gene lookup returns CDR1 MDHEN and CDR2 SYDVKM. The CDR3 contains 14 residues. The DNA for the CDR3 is TGTGCCAGCATTAAGACAGGGAGCAATCAGCCCCAGCATTTT. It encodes CASIKTGSNQPQHF. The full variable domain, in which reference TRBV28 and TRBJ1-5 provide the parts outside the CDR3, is DVKVTQSSRYLVKRTGEKVFLECVQDMDHENMFWYRQDPGLGLRLIYFSYDVKMKEKGDIPEGYSVSREKKERFSLILESASTNQTSMYLCASIKTGSNQPQHFGDGTRLSIL.

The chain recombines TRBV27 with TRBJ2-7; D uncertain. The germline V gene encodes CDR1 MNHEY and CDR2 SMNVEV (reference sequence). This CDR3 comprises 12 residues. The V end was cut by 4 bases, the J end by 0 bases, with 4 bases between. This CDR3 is CASSSRSYEQYF. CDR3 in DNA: TGTGCCAGCAGTTCCCGCTCCTACGAGCAGTACTTC.

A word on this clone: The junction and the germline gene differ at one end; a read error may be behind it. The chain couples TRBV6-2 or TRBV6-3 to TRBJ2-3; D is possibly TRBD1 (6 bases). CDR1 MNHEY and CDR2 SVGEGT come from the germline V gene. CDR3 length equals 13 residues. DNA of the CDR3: TGTGCCAGCAGGCCTACTTGGGGGCCAGGCGAGGATTTT. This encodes CASRPTWGPGEDF.

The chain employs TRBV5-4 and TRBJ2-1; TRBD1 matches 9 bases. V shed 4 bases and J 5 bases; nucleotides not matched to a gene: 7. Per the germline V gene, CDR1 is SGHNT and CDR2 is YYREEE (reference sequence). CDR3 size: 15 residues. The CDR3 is CASSTAGTGNNEQFF. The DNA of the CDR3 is TGTGCCAGCAGCACCGCCGGGACAGGGAACAATGAGCAGTTCTTC.